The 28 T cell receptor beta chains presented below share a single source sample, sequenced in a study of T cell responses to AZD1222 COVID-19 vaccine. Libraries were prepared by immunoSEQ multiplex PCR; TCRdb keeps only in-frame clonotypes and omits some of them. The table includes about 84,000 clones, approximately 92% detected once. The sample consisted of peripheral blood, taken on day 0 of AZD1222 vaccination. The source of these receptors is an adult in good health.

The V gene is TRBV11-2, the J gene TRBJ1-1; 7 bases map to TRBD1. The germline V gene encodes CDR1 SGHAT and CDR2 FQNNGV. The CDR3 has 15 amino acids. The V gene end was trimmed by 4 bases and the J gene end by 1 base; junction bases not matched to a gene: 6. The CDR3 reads CASSSNRGPNTEAFF. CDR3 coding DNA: TGTGCCAGCAGCTCCAACAGGGGACCGAACACTGAAGCTTTCTTT.

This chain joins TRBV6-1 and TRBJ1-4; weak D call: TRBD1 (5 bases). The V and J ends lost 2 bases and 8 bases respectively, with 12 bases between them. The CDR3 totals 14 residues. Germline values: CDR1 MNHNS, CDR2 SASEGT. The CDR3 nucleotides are TGTGCCAGCAGTGAACAGGGACTGAGGGAAAAACTGTTTTTT. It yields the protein CASSEQGLREKLFF.

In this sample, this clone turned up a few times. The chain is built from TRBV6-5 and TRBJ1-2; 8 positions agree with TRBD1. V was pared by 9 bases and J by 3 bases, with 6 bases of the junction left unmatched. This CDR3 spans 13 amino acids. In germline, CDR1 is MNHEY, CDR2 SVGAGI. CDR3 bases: TGTGCCAGTCGGACAGGGAGGGACTATGGCTACACCTTC. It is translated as CASRTGRDYGYTF.

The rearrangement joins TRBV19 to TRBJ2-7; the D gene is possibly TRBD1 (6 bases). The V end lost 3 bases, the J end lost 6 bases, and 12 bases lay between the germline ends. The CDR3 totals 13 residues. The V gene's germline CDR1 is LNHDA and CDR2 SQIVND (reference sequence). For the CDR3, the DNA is TGTGCCAGTAGTATGGTGGACAGCGCCGAGCAGTACTTC. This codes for CASSMVDSAEQYF.

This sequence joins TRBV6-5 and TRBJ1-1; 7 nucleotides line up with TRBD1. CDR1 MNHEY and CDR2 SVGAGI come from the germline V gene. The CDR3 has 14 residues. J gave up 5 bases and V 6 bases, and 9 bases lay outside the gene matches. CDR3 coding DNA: TGTGCCAGCAGCCCCGAGGGGGCGAGAACTGAAGCTTTCTTT. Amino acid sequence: CASSPEGARTEAFF.

CDR3 DNA: TGTGCCACCAGCAGAGATTTGTTATCCTCCTACGAGCAGTACTTC. It yields the protein CATSRDLLSSYEQYF. The rearrangement joins TRBV15 to TRBJ2-7; D remains ambiguous. Trimming shortened V by 0 bases and J by 0 bases, and 9 bases separated the two germline ends. CDR1 LNHNV and CDR2 YYDKDF come from the germline V gene (reference sequence). The CDR3 contains 15 residues. Filled out from reference TRBV15 and TRBJ2-7, the complete variable domain reads DAMVIQNPRYQVTQFGKPVTLSCSQTLNHNVMYWYQQKSSQAPKLLFHYYDKDFNNEADTPDNFQSRRPNTSFCFLDIRSPGLGDTAMYLCATSRDLLSSYEQYFGPGTRLTVT.

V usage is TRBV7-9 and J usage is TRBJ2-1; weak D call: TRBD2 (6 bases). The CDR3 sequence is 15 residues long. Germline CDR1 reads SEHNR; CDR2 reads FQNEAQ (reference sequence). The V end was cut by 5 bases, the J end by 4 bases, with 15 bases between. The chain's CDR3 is CASSTINGRYNEQFF. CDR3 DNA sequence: TGTGCCAGCAGCACCATAAACGGGAGATACAATGAGCAGTTCTTC. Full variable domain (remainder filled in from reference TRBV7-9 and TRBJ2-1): DTGVSQNPRHKITKRGQNVTFRCDPISEHNRLYWYRQTLGQGPEFLTYFQNEAQLEKSRLLSDRFSAERPKGSFSTLEIQRTEQGDSAMYLCASSTINGRYNEQFFGPGTRLTVL.

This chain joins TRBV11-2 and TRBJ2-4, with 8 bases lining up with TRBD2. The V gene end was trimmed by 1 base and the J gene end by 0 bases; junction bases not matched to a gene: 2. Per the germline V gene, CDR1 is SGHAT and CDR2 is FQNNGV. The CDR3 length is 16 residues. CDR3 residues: CASSLVAGGAKNIQYF. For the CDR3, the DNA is TGTGCCAGCAGCTTAGTTGCGGGAGGAGCCAAAAACATTCAGTACTTC. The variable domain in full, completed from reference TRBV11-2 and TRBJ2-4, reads EAGVAQSPRYKIIEKRQSVAFWCNPISGHATLYWYQQILGQGPKLLIQFQNNGVVDDSQLPKDRFSAERLKGVDSTLKIQPAKLEDSAVYLCASSLVAGGAKNIQYFGAGTRLSVL.

CDR3 sequence: CASSFGTSYEQYF. CDR3 nucleotides: TGTGCCAGTAGTTTCGGCACGTCCTACGAGCAGTACTTC. J is TRBJ2-7 and V is TRBV19; no definite D call. Germline-derived CDR1 and CDR2 are LNHDA and SQIVND (reference sequence). V dropped 5 bases and J dropped 1 base, with 9 bases sitting between them. This CDR3 contains 13 residues.

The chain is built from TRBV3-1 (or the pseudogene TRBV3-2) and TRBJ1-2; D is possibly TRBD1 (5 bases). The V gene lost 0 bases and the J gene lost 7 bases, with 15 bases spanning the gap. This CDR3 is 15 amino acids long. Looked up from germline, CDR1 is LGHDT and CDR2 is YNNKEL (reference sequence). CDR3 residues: CASSQDVAVGGGYTF. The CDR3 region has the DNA TGTGCCAGCAGCCAAGATGTAGCGGTCGGGGGTGGCTACACCTTC.

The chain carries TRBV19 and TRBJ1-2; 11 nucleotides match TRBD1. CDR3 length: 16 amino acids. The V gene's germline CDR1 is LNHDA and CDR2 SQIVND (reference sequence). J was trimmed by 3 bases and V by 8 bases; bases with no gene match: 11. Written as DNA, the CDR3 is TGTGCCAGTGGTTCTCATGGACAGGGGGCGTACTATGGCTACACCTTC. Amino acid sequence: CASGSHGQGAYYGYTF.

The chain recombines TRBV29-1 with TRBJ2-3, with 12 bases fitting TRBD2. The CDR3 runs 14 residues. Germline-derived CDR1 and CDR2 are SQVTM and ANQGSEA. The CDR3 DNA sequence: TGCTCCTTCCGACTAGCGGGAGTAGCAGATACGCAGTATTTT. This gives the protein CSFRLAGVADTQYF.

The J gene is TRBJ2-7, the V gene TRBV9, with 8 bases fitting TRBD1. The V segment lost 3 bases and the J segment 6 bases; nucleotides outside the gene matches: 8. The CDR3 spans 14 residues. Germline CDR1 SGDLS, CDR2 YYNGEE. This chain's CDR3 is CASSATGEIGEQYF. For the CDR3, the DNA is TGTGCCAGCAGCGCGACAGGGGAAATTGGCGAGCAGTACTTC.

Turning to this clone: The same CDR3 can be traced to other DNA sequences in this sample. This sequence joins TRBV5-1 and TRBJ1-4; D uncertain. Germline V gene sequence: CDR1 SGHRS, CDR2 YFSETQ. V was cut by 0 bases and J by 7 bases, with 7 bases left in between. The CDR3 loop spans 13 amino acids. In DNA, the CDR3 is TGCGCCAGCAGCTTGGGAGTTGGTGAAAAACTGTTTTTT. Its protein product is CASSLGVGEKLFF. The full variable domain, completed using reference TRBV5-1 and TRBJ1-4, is KAGVTQTPRYLIKTRGQQVTLSCSPISGHRSVSWYQQTPGQGLQFLFEYFSETQRNKGNFPGRFSGRQFSNSRSEMNVSTLELGDSALYLCASSLGVGEKLFFGSGTQLSVL.

The CDR3 coding sequence is TGTGCCAGCAGGGGGGACCCGCCCTACGAGCAGTACTTC. It is translated as CASRGDPPYEQYF. The chain is built from TRBV2 and TRBJ2-7, with D perhaps given as TRBD1 or TRBD2 (5 bases each). The CDR3 sequence is 13 residues long. CDR1 is SNHLY, CDR2 FYNNEI, per germline. The germline V and J ends were trimmed by 6 bases and 2 bases, with 11 bases remaining between them.

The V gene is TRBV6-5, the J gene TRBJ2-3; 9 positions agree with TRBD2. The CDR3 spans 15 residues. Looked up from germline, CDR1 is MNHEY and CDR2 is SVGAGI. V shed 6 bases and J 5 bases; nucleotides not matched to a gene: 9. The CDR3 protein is CASRDIAGAGDTQYF. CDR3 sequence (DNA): TGTGCCAGCAGGGATATAGCGGGAGCGGGAGATACGCAGTATTTT.

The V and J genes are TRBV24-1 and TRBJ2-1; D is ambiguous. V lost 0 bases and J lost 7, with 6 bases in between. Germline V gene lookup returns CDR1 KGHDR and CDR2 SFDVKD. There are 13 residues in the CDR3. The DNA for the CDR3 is TGTGCCACCAGTGATTTGTATGGGAATGAGCAGTTCTTC. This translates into CATSDLYGNEQFF.

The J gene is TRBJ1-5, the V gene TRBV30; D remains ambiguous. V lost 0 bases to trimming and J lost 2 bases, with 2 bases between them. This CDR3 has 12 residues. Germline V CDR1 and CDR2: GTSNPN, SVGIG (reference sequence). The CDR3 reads CAWSVGNQPQHF. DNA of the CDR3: TGTGCCTGGAGTGTAGGCAATCAGCCCCAGCATTTT.

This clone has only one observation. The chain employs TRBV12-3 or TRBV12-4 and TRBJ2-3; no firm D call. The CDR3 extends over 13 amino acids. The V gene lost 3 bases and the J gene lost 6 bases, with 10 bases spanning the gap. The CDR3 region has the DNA TGTGCCAGCAGTTTTGGTAGTAGGGATACGCAGTATTTT. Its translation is CASSFGSRDTQYF.

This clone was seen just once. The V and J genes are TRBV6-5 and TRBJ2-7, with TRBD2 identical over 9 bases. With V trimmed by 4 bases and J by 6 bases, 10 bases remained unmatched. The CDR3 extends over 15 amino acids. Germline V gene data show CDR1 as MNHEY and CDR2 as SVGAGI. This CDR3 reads CASSSLSGRRGEQYF. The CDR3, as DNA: TGTGCCAGCAGTTCCCTTAGCGGGAGACGCGGCGAGCAGTACTTC.

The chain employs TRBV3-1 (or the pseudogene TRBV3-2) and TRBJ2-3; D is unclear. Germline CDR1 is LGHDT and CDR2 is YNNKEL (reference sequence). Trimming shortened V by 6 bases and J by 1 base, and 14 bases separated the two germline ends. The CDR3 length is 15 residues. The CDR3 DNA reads TGTGCCAGCAGTCTTGACGGATTCCGCACAGATACGCAGTATTTT. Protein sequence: CASSLDGFRTDTQYF.

Here the CDR3 reads CASSQKGATGELFF. The CDR3 coding sequence is TGTGCCAGCAGCCAAAAGGGTGCCACCGGGGAGCTGTTTTTT. The chain employs TRBV3-1 (or the pseudogene TRBV3-2) and TRBJ2-2; no firm D call. This CDR3 is built from 14 residues. V was clipped by 2 bases and J by 4 bases, with 8 bases between them. Germline V CDR1 and CDR2: LGHDT, YNNKEL (reference sequence).

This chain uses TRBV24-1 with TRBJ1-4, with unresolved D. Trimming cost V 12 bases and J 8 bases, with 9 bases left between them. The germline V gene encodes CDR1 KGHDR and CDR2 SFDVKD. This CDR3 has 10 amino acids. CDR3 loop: CAACVEKLFF. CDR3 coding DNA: TGTGCCGCCTGTGTCGAAAAACTGTTTTTT.

The CDR3 DNA follows: TGTGCCAGTAACTCTCAGCAGGGGCGAGGCGAAAAACTGTTTTTT. Its protein product is CASNSQQGRGEKLFF. The chain carries TRBV19 and TRBJ1-4; D is possibly TRBD1 (6 bases). The germline V gene has CDR1 LNHDA and CDR2 SQIVND (reference sequence). Deletions cut 7 bases from V and 8 bases from J, with 20 bases between. This CDR3 region has 15 residues.

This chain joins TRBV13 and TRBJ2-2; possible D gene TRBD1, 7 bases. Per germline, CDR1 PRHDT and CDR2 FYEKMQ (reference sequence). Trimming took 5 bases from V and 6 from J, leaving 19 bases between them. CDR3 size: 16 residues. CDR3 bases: TGTGCCAGCAGCACCCGCGGGACAGCCTTACCCGGGGAGCTGTTTTTT. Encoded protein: CASSTRGTALPGELFF.

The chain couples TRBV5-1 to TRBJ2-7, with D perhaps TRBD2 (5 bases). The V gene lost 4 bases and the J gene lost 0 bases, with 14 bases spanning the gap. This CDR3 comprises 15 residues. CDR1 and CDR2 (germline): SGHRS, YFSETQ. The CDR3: CASSTSGKHSYEQYF. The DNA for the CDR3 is TGCGCCAGCAGCACCTCCGGGAAACACTCCTACGAGCAGTACTTC.

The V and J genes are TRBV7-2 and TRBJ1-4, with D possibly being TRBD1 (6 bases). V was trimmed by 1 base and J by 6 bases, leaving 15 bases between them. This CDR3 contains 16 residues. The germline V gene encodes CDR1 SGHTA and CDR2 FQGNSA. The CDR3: CASSLDVGGADEKLFF. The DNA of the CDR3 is TGTGCCAGCAGCTTAGATGTTGGGGGCGCGGATGAAAAACTGTTTTTT.

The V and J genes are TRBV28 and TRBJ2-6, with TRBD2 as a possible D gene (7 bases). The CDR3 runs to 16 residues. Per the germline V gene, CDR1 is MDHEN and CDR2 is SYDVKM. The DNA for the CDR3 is TGTGCTATTTCTGGGGGGGGCGCCCCTGGGGCCAACGTCCTGACTTTC. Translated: CAISGGGAPGANVLTF.